These 22 T cell receptor beta chains were sequenced from one sample in a study of OX40 agonist ivuxolimab in advanced cancers. The table came from immunoSEQ multiplex PCR; TCRdb's copy has only in-frame clones and leaves some out. Among 20,000 to 30,000 clones, about nine tenths were seen once, and the ten largest hold 22%. The sample was CD4+ or CD8+ T cells sorted from blood, taken in a trial of the OX40 agonist ivuxolimab. These TCRs come from an adult with an advanced solid tumor such as melanoma, head and neck, liver or kidney cancer.

The chain links TRBV30 to TRBJ2-3; 10 nucleotides align to TRBD2. CDR3 length equals 15 residues. V shed 0 bases, J shed 2 bases, and the junction held 2 bases outside the gene matches. Germline V gene data show CDR1 as GTSNPN and CDR2 as SVGIG (reference sequence). The CDR3: CAWSVTSGYTDTQYF. In DNA, the CDR3 is TGTGCCTGGAGTGTGACTAGCGGGTACACAGATACGCAGTATTTT.

This chain uses TRBV4-1 with TRBJ2-7, with 9 positions matching TRBD1. This CDR3 has 17 amino acids. The germline V gene encodes CDR1 MGHRA and CDR2 YSYEKL. V shed 4 bases, J shed 0 bases, and the junction held 10 bases outside the gene matches. CDR3 region: CASSLSHGTGSSYEQYF. The DNA for the CDR3 is TGCGCCAGCAGCCTTTCTCACGGGACAGGGTCCTCCTACGAGCAGTACTTC.

V gene TRBV7-9 combines with J gene TRBJ1-2; maybe TRBD1 (5 bases). V shed 0 bases and J shed 1 base, with 9 bases lying between them. The CDR3 spans 15 residues. Germline lookup yields CDR1 SEHNR and CDR2 FQNEAQ (reference sequence). The CDR3 region has the DNA TGTGCCAGCAGCTTAGCGACAGAATATAACTATGGCTACACCTTC. This gives the protein CASSLATEYNYGYTF.

In its sample, this clone was seen once. The chain links TRBV7-3 to TRBJ1-2; 7 bases agree with TRBD1. CDR1 and CDR2 (germline): SGHTA, FQGTGA. The CDR3 has 15 residues. J was trimmed by 5 bases and V by 4 bases; bases with no gene match: 10. CDR3 loop: CASSSREGARYGYTF. The CDR3 coding sequence is TGTGCCAGCAGCTCCCGGGAGGGGGCGCGATATGGCTACACCTTC.

The rearrangement joins TRBV27 to TRBJ2-7; maybe TRBD1 (6 bases). Germline V CDR1 and CDR2: MNHEY, SMNVEV (reference sequence). The CDR3 is 14 residues long. V was clipped by 6 bases and J by 4 bases, with 16 bases between them. CDR3 sequence reads: CASSLTGPPYEQYF. The DNA of the CDR3 is TGTGCCAGCAGCCTGACAGGACCCCCGTACGAGCAGTACTTC.

The rearrangement links TRBV9 to TRBJ1-1; TRBD1 matches 8 bases. Trimming took 3 bases from V and 6 from J; bases not matched to a gene: 7. CDR1 is SGDLS, CDR2 YYNGEE, per germline. CDR3 length: 14 amino acids. Here the CDR3 DNA reads TGTGCCAGCAGCGGAGCAGGGGGCTTCGCTGAAGCTTTCTTT. This sequence encodes CASSGAGGFAEAFF.

The chain uses TRBV5-4 and TRBJ2-1; 9 positions match TRBD2. This CDR3 region has 15 residues. J was trimmed by 7 bases and V by 2 bases; bases with no gene match: 7. The germline V gene has CDR1 SGHNT and CDR2 YYREEE (reference sequence). DNA of the CDR3: TGTGCCAGCAGCTTATGGCGGGGGGGAGGGAATGAGCAGTTCTTC. This gives the protein CASSLWRGGGNEQFF.

The chain combines TRBV5-8 with TRBJ2-7; 7 bases fit TRBD1. Germline V gene sequence: CDR1 SGHTS, CDR2 YDEGEE. V shed 3 bases, J shed 4 bases, and the junction held 4 bases outside the gene matches. There are 13 residues in the CDR3. The CDR3: CASSYDRAYEQYF. The CDR3 bases are TGTGCCAGCAGCTATGACAGGGCTTACGAGCAGTACTTC.

By sample fraction, this clone is medium-sized (0.01 to 0.1%). Other DNA sequences in the same sample also yield this CDR3. The chain combines TRBV4-1 with TRBJ1-5; 7 nucleotides line up with TRBD1. With 3 bases clipped from V and 1 base from J, the junction kept 3 bases outside the gene matches. Germline values: CDR1 MGHRA, CDR2 YSYEKL. The CDR3 spans 15 residues. The CDR3 spells CASSQTGTSNQPQHF. CDR3 DNA sequence: TGCGCCAGCAGCCAGACAGGGACCAGCAATCAGCCCCAGCATTTT.

V and J are TRBV6-1 and TRBJ2-2; 7 bases align to TRBD2. Germline assignment: CDR1 MNHNS and CDR2 SASEGT. V was pared by 3 bases and J by 6 bases, with 4 bases of the junction left unmatched. The CDR3 is 14 residues long. CDR3 DNA: TGTGCCAGCAGTGAGGGACTACCGGCCGGGGAGCTGTTTTTT. This gives the protein CASSEGLPAGELFF.

This clone occurred once. This chain connects TRBV9 to TRBJ2-1; either TRBD1 or TRBD2 may supply D (5 bases each). Germline V gene lookup returns CDR1 SGDLS and CDR2 YYNGEE. This CDR3 is built from 16 residues. V lost 3 bases and J 0 bases, leaving 13 bases between the germline ends. CDR3 DNA: TGTGCCAGCAGCGAGGGGCGGGCGGCCTCCTACAATGAGCAGTTCTTC. Encoded protein: CASSEGRAASYNEQFF.

The rearrangement uses TRBV4-2 and TRBJ2-1; TRBD2 is a possible D gene (6 bases). The V gene's germline CDR1 is LGHNA and CDR2 YNFKEQ. This CDR3 contains 16 residues. The germline V and J ends were trimmed by 0 bases and 4 bases, with 13 bases remaining between them. CDR3 residues: CASSQEEGIMYNEQFF. CDR3 DNA sequence: TGTGCCAGCAGCCAAGAGGAGGGAATTATGTACAATGAGCAGTTCTTC.

This chain uses TRBV27 with TRBJ2-7; weak D call: TRBD2 (5 bases). The CDR3 is 15 residues long. Germline V gene lookup returns CDR1 MNHEY and CDR2 SMNVEV (reference sequence). The V end lost 0 bases, the J end lost 0 bases, and 9 bases lay between the germline ends. CDR3 residues: CASSLSGEISYEQYF. The CDR3 DNA follows: TGTGCCAGCAGTTTATCTGGGGAGATCTCCTACGAGCAGTACTTC.

The J gene is TRBJ2-7, the V gene TRBV29-1; D unresolved. Trimming removed 6 bases at V and 0 bases at J, with 9 bases between. Germline V gene sequence: CDR1 SQVTM, CDR2 ANQGSEA. The CDR3 is 12 residues long. The CDR3 DNA reads TGCAGCGTGGTTACACCCTCCTACGAGCAGTACTTC. Its protein product is CSVVTPSYEQYF.

CDR3 sequence (DNA): TGTGCCTGGAACAGGGGGGACTATGGCTACACCTTC. Its translation is CAWNRGDYGYTF. The V and J genes are TRBV30 and TRBJ1-2, with TRBD1 matching 8 bases. The ends lost 4 bases at V and 3 bases at J; junction bases unmatched: 1. Germline V gene data show CDR1 as GTSNPN and CDR2 as SVGIG (reference sequence). This CDR3 contains 12 residues.

The rearrangement joins TRBV2 to TRBJ1-4; 7 nucleotides line up with TRBD1. The CDR3 has 17 residues. Trimming removed 6 bases from V and 0 bases from J; junction bases left unmatched: 10. CDR1 is SNHLY, CDR2 FYNNEI, per germline. In DNA, the CDR3 is TGTGCCAGCAGCCCGGTGGGGGACAGTGCAACTAATGAAAAACTGTTTTTT. As protein: CASSPVGDSATNEKLFF.

The CDR3, as DNA: TGTGCCTGGAGTAAGGGTGCGGGGTTATACGAGCAGTACTTC. Residues: CAWSKGAGLYEQYF. The V gene is TRBV30, the J gene TRBJ2-7; D perhaps matches TRBD2 (6 bases). The ends were cut back, 2 bases at V and 4 bases at J, with 15 bases in the middle. This CDR3 spans 14 amino acids. The V gene's germline CDR1 is GTSNPN and CDR2 SVGIG (reference sequence).

The table lists this clone with a count of one. This chain links TRBV2 with TRBJ1-1, with D perhaps TRBD1 (5 bases). The CDR3 length is 15 residues. CDR1 is SNHLY, CDR2 FYNNEI, per germline. V lost 4 bases to trimming and J lost 1 base, with 13 bases between them. The CDR3 here is CASSVKGQENTEAFF. Here the CDR3 DNA reads TGTGCCAGCAGTGTCAAGGGGCAGGAGAACACTGAAGCTTTCTTT.

The rearrangement joins TRBV6-1 to TRBJ2-3; 10 positions match TRBD2. CDR3 length: 14 residues. From germline, CDR1 is MNHNS and CDR2 SASEGT. The V segment lost 2 bases and the J segment 4 bases; nucleotides outside the gene matches: 0. The CDR3 sequence is CASSELAGADTQYF. The DNA for the CDR3 is TGTGCCAGCAGTGAACTAGCGGGAGCAGATACGCAGTATTTT.

This chain connects TRBV5-1 to TRBJ1-1, with TRBD1 as a possible D gene (5 bases). The germline V gene encodes CDR1 SGHRS and CDR2 YFSETQ. V dropped 1 base and J dropped 4 bases, with 14 bases sitting between them. This CDR3 contains 15 residues. The DNA for the CDR3 is TGCGCCAGCAGCTTGACAGGACCTTCTGGCACTGAAGCTTTCTTT. It yields the protein CASSLTGPSGTEAFF. The whole variable domain, filled in from reference TRBV5-1 and TRBJ1-1, reads KAGVTQTPRYLIKTRGQQVTLSCSPISGHRSVSWYQQTPGQGLQFLFEYFSETQRNKGNFPGRFSGRQFSNSRSEMNVSTLELGDSALYLCASSLTGPSGTEAFFGQGTRLTVV.

By share, this clone ranks as large (0.1 to 1%). The chain employs TRBV4-2 and TRBJ2-7; D is ambiguous. The CDR3 contains 17 residues. CDR1 is LGHNA, CDR2 YNFKEQ, per germline. Trimming pared 0 bases from V and 0 bases from J, leaving 15 bases between. This chain's CDR3 is CASSQEGPSESSYEQYF. The DNA of the CDR3 is TGTGCCAGCAGCCAAGAAGGCCCTTCCGAAAGCTCCTACGAGCAGTACTTC.

V gene TRBV6-1 combines with J gene TRBJ2-7; 12 positions match TRBD1. After removal of 4 bases from V and 4 bases from J, the junction contained 2 bases not matched to a gene. CDR1 is MNHNS and CDR2 is SASEGT in the germline V gene. This CDR3 is built from 14 residues. The DNA for the CDR3 is TGTGCCAGCAGTGTGGGACAGGGGGCGTACGAGCAGTACTTC. Translating it yields CASSVGQGAYEQYF.